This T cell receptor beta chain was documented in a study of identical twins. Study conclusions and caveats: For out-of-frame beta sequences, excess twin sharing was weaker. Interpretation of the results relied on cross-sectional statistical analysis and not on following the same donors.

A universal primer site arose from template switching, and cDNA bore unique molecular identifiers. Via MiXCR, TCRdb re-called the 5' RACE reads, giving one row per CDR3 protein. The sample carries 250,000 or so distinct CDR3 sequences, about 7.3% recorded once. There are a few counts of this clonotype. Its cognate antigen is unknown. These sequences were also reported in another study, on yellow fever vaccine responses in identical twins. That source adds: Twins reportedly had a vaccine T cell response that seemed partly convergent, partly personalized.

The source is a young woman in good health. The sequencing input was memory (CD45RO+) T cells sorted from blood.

This CDR3 is CASTVLDYGYTF. In DNA, the CDR3 is TGTGCCAGCACGGTCCTGGACTATGGCTACACCTTC. The chain is built from TRBV2 and TRBJ1-2, with unresolved D. The V end was cut by 7 bases, the J end by 3 bases, with 9 bases between. Germline V CDR1 and CDR2: SNHLY, FYNNEI. CDR3 size: 12 residues.